A selection of T cell receptor beta chains follows, all from one sample in a study of beta chain features in type 1 diabetes. The data were produced by immunoSEQ multiplex PCR, yet TCRdb's version contains in-frame clones alone and is incomplete. The data hold over 150,000 clones, with around 8.5% observed a single time. Sequences were obtained from central memory CD4+ T cells from blood. The receptor source for this set is a man between 18 and 29 years old in good health. Both conserved end residues are part of each CDR3. The order of the fields is CDR3 DNA, CDR3 protein, clone size, J gene, D gene, V gene. A D gene is named only where the DNA matches it firmly. Only part of the rows carry a size: once, few, many, or a class if the clone is expanded.

TGTGCCAGTAGGCCCTCGGACAGGGGGCTGGACTATGGCTACACCTTC CASRPSDRGLDYGYTF NA TRBJ1-2 TRBD1 TRBV19
TGTGCCAGCAGCTTACCTAGGACAGTGGCTATCAATCAGCCCCAGCATTTT CASSLPRTVAINQPQHF many TRBJ1-5 NA TRBV7-4
TGTGCCAGTAGTATAGGACAGGTTGATCAGCCCCAGCATTTT CASSIGQVDQPQHF NA TRBJ1-5 NA TRBV19
TGTGCCAGCAAGTCAACTAGGACTGAGCAGTTCTTC CASKSTRTEQFF many TRBJ2-1 NA TRBV28
TGTGCCAGCAGCTTAGCGCCAACGGGGAACACTGAAGCTTTCTTT CASSLAPTGNTEAFF few TRBJ1-1 NA TRBV7-6
TGTGCCAGCAGCGGAGACAGGGTTACCACTGAAGCTTTCTTT CASSGDRVTTEAFF few TRBJ1-1 TRBD1 TRBV7-3
TGTGCCAGCACCTATGGACAGGGGGCCGATGAGCAGTTCTTC CASTYGQGADEQFF NA TRBJ2-1 TRBD1 TRBV6-6
TGTGCCAGCAGCTTTTTGGCGAGGGGGCAGGACACCATATATTTT CASSFLARGQDTIYF few TRBJ1-3 TRBD1 TRBV7-2
TGTGCCAGCAGCTTAAACCCGGGAGGGCCTATGACCGGGGAGCTGTTTTTT CASSLNPGGPMTGELFF NA TRBJ2-2 TRBD2 TRBV7-3
TGTGCCTGGAGTGTACGAAGGGGGCCAGGCGAGCAGTACTTC CAWSVRRGPGEQYF few TRBJ2-7 TRBD1 TRBV30
TGTGCCAGCAGTGGGCGGTGGGCAGGGTGGAACACTGAAGCTTTCTTT CASSGRWAGWNTEAFF few TRBJ1-1 NA TRBV2
TGTGCCAGCAGCTCGCCACAGGGGGCCCTGAACACTGAAGCTTTCTTT CASSSPQGALNTEAFF NA TRBJ1-1 TRBD1 TRBV7-9